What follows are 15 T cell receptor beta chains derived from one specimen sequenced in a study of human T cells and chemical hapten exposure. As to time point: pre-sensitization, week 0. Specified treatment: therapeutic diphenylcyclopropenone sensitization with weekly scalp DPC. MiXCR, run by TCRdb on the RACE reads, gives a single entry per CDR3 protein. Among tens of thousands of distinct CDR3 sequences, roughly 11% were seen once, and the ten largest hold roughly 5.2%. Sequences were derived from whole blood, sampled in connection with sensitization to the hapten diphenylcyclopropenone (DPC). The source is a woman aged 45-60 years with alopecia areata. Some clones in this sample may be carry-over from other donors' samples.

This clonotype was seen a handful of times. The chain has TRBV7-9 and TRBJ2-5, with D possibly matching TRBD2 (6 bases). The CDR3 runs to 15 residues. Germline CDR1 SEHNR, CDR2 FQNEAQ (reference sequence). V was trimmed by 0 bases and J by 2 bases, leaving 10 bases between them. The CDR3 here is CASSLAAGPQETQYF. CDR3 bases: TGTGCCAGCAGCTTAGCGGCGGGACCGCAAGAGACCCAGTACTTC.

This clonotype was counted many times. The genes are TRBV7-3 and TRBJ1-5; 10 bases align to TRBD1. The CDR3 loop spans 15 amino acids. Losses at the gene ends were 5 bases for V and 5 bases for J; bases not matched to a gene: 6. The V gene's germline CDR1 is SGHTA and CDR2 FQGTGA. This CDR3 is CASSPGGQGDQPQHF. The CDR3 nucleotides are TGTGCCAGCAGCCCCGGCGGACAGGGGGATCAGCCCCAGCATTTT.

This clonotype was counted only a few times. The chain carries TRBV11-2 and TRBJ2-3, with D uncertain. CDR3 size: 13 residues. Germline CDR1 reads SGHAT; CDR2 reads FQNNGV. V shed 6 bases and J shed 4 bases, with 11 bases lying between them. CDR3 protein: CASSFSPADTQYF. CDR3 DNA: TGTGCCAGCAGTTTTTCCCCGGCAGATACGCAGTATTTT.

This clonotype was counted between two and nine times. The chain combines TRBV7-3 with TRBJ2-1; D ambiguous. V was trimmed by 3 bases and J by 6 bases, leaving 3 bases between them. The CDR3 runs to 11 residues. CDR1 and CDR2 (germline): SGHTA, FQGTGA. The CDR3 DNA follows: TGTGCCAGCAGCTTGTCCAATGAGCAGTTCTTC. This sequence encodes CASSLSNEQFF.

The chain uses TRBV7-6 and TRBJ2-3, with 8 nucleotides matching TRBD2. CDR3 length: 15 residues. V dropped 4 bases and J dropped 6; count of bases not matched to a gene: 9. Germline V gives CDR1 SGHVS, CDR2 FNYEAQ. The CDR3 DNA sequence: TGTGCCAGCAGCTCGAGCGCCAGCGGGGGTGATACGCAGTATTTT. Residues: CASSSSASGGDTQYF.

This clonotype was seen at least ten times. The DNA of the CDR3 is TGTGCCACCAGTGATCCGGCCTATGGCTACACCTTC. This codes for CATSDPAYGYTF. J is TRBJ1-2 and V is TRBV24-1; no definite D call. Trimming pared 3 bases from V and 4 bases from J, leaving 5 bases between. The germline V gene has CDR1 KGHDR and CDR2 SFDVKD. This CDR3 has 12 residues.

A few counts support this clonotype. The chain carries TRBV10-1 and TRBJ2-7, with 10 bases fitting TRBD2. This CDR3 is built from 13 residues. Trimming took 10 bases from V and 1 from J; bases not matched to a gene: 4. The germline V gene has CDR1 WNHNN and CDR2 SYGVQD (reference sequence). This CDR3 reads CATSSGRSYEQYF. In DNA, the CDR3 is TGCGCCACCTCTAGCGGGAGATCCTACGAGCAGTACTTC.

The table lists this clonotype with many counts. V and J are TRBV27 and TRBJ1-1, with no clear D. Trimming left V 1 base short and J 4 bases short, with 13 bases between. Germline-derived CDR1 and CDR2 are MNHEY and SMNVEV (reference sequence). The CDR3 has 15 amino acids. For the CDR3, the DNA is TGTGCCAGCAGTTTATTCAATCCTTCGAGCACTGAAGCTTTCTTT. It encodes CASSLFNPSSTEAFF.

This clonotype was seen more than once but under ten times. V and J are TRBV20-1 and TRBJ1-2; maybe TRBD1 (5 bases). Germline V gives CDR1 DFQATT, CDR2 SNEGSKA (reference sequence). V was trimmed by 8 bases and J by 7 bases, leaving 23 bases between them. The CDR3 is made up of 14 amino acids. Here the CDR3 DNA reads TGCAGTTTTTCCGGGGCAGGGAGGGGCTCTGGCTACACCTTC. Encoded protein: CSFSGAGRGSGYTF.

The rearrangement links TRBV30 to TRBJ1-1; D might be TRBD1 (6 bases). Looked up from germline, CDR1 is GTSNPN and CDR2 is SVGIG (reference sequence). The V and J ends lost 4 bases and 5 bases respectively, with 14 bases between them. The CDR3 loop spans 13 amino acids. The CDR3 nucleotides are TGTGCCTGGAAAGTGGGGGCCCTGACTGAAGCTTTCTTT. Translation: CAWKVGALTEAFF.

The CDR3 nucleotides are TGCAGCGTTGAGCCAGGGCAGACCGGGGAGCTGTTTTTT. Protein sequence: CSVEPGQTGELFF. The V call is TRBV29-1, the J call TRBJ2-2; D might be TRBD1 (5 bases). Trimming removed 3 bases at V and 5 bases at J, with 10 bases between. CDR3 length equals 13 residues. From germline, CDR1 is SQVTM and CDR2 ANQGSEA.

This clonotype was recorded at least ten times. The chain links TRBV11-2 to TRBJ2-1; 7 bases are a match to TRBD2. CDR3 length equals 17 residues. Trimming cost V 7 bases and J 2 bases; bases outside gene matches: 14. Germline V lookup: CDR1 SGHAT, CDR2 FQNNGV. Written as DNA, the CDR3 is TGTGCCAGCAACGCCATTGCCGGGAGGCTTCCCTACAATGAGCAGTTCTTC. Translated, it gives CASNAIAGRLPYNEQFF.

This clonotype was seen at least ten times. The DNA of the CDR3 is TGTGCCAGCAGCCATACCAGGGACGTTGGCTCCGGGGAGCTGTTTTTT. It translates to CASSHTRDVGSGELFF. The rearrangement joins TRBV4-2 to TRBJ2-2; D tentatively fits TRBD1 or TRBD2 (5 bases each). The V gene's germline CDR1 is LGHNA and CDR2 YNFKEQ. Deletions cut 3 bases from V and 6 bases from J, with 17 bases between. The CDR3 runs 16 residues.

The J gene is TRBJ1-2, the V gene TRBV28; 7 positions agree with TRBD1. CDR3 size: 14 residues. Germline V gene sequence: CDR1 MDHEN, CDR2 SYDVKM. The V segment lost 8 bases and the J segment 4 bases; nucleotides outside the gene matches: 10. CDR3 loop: CASCLSAGGYGYTF. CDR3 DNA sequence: TGTGCCAGCTGCCTCTCGGCAGGGGGCTATGGCTACACCTTC.

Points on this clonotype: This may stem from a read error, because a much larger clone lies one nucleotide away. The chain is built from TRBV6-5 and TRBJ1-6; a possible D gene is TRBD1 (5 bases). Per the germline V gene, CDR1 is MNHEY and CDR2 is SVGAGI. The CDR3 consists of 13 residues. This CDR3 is CASSYRGGSSLHF. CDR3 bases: TGTGCCAGCAGTTACAGGGGCGGTTCATCCCTCCACTTT.